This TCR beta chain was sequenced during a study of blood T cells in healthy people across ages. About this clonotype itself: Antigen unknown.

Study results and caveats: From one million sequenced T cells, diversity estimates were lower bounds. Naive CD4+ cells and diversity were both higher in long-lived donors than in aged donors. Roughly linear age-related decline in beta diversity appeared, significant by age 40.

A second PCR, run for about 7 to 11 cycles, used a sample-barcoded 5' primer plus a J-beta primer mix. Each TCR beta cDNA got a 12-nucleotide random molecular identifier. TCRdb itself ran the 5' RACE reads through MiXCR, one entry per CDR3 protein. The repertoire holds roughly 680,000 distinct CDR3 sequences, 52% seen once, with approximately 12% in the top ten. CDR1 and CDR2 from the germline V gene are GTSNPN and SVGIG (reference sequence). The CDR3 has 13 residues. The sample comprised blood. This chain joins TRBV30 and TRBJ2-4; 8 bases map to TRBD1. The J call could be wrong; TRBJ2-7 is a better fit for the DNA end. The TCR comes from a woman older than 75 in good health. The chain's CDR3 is CAWNGQGGGEQYF. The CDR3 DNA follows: TGTGCCTGGAATGGACAGGGCGGTGGCGAGCAGTACTTC.